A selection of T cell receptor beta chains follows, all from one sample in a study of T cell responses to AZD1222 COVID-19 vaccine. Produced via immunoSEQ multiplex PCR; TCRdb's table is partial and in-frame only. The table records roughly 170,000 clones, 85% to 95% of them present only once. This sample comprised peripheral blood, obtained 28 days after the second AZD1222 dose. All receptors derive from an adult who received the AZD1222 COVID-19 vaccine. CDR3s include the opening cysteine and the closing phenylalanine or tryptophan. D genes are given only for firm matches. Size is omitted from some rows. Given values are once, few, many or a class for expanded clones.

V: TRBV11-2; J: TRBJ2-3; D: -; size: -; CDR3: CASSPITRDTQYF; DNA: TGTGCCAGCAGCCCAATTACACGAGATACGCAGTATTTT
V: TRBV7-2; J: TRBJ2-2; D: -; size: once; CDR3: CASSLGGEDIGELFF; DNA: TGTGCCAGCTCGTTGGGCGGGGAGGATATCGGGGAGCTGTTTTTT
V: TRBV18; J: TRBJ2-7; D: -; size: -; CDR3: CASSPDSYEQYF; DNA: TGTGCCAGCTCACCGGACAGCTACGAGCAGTACTTC
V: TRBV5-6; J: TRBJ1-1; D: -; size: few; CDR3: CASSLQRRTTDTEAFF; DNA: TGTGCCAGCAGCTTGCAGAGGAGGACGACGGACACTGAAGCTTTCTTT
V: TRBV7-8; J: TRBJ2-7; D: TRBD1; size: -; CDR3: CASSQTGTGYEQYF; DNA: TGTGCCAGCAGCCAGACAGGGACGGGGTACGAGCAGTACTTC
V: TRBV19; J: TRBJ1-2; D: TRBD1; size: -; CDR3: CASSGQASSYGYTF; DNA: TGTGCCAGTAGCGGACAGGCCTCTTCCTATGGCTACACCTTC
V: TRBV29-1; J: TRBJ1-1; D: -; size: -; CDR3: CSGGAWDTEAFF; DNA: TGCAGCGGGGGCGCGTGGGACACTGAAGCTTTCTTT
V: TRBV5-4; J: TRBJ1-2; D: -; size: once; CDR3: CASSFGQNNYGYTF; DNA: TGTGCCAGCAGCTTCGGACAAAATAACTATGGCTACACCTTC
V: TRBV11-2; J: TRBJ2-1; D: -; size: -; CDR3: CASSFNLWNEQFF; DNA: TGTGCCAGCAGCTTCAACCTTTGGAATGAGCAGTTCTTC
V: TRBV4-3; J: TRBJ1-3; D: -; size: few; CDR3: CASSQGQPTYSGNTIYF; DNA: TGCGCCAGCAGCCAAGGCCAGCCTACCTACTCTGGAAACACCATATATTTT
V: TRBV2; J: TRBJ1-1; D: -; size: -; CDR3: CASSVTRSPGNTEAFF; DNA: TGTGCCAGCAGTGTAACCCGGAGCCCTGGGAACACTGAAGCTTTCTTT
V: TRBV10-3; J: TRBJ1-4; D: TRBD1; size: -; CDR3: CAISEGQAGEKLFF; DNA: TGTGCCATCAGTGAGGGACAGGCCGGCGAAAAACTGTTTTTT
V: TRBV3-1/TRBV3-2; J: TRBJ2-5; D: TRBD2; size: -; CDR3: CASSQDRGLAGGKHQETQYF; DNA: TGTGCCAGCAGCCAAGACAGAGGACTAGCGGGGGGGAAGCACCAAGAGACCCAGTACTTC
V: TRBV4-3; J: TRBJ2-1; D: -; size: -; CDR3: CASSQEGDSLYNEQFF; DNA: TGCGCCAGCAGCCAAGAAGGAGACTCCCTATACAATGAGCAGTTCTTC
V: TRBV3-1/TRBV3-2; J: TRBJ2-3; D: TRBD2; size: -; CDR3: CASSLGLASDTQYF; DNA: TGTGCCAGCAGCCTGGGACTAGCGTCAGATACGCAGTATTTT
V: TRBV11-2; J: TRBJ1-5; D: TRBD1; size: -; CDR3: CASSLGRGKGQPQHF; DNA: TGTGCCAGCAGCTTAGGCAGGGGGAAGGGTCAGCCCCAGCATTTT
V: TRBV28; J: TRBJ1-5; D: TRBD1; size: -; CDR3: CASSLSPGQGNQPQHF; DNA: TGTGCCAGCAGTTTATCCCCGGGACAGGGCAATCAGCCCCAGCATTTT
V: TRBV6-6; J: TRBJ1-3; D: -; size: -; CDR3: CASSYSGGNTIYF; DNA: TGTGCCAGCAGTTACTCTGGTGGAAACACCATATATTTT
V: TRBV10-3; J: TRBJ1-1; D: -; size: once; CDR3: CAIRDKGRVNTEAFF; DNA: TGTGCCATCAGGGATAAGGGACGGGTGAACACTGAAGCTTTCTTT
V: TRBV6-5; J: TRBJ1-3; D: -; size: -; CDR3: CASIIGETGNTIYF; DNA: TGTGCCAGCATTATAGGAGAAACTGGAAACACCATATATTTT
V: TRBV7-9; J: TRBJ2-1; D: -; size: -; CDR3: CASSSLEGTEYNEQFF; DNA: TGTGCCAGCAGCTCACTGGAGGGGACAGAGTACAATGAGCAGTTCTTC
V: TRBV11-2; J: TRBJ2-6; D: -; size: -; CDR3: CASSLWSGANPGANVLTF; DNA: TGTGCCAGCAGCTTATGGTCGGGGGCGAACCCTGGGGCCAACGTCCTGACTTTC
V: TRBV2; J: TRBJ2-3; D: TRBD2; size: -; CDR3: CASSGGIADTQYF; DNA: TGTGCCAGCAGCGGGGGGATTGCAGATACGCAGTATTTT
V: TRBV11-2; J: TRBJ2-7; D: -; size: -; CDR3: CASSLAGTQPYEQYF; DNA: TGTGCCAGCAGCCTAGCCGGGACGCAACCATACGAGCAGTACTTC
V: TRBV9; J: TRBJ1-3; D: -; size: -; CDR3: CASSPSPSGNTIYF; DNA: TGTGCCAGCAGCCCCTCACCCTCTGGAAACACCATATATTTT
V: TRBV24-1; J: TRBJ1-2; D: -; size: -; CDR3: CATSDIGGGYTF; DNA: TGTGCCACCAGTGATATAGGGGGTGGCTACACCTTC
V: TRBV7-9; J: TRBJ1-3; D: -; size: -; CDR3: CASSFIEGSGNTIYF; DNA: TGTGCCAGCAGCTTCATTGAGGGCTCTGGAAACACCATATATTTT
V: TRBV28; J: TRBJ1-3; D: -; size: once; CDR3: CASRITGTYSGNTIYF; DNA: TGTGCCAGCAGGATCACCGGGACCTACTCTGGAAACACCATATATTTT
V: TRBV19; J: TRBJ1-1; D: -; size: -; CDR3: CASSAVRGSTEAFF; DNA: TGTGCCAGTAGTGCTGTACGTGGGAGCACTGAAGCTTTCTTT
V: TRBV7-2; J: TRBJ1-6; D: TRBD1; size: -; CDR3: CASSFSGGESPLHF; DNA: TGTGCCAGCAGCTTCTCAGGGGGCGAATCACCCCTCCACTTT
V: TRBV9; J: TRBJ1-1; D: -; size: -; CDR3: CASSPLEGLRTEAFF; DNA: TGTGCCAGCAGCCCCCTTGAGGGGTTGAGGACTGAAGCTTTCTTT
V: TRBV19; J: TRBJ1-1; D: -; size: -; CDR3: CASRPKARPVSERRTEAFF; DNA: TGTGCCAGTAGACCGAAGGCCAGGCCTGTCTCCGAGCGTAGAACTGAAGCTTTCTTT
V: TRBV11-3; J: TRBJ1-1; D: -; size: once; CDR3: CASSQTKGNTEAFF; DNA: TGTGCCAGCAGCCAAACAAAGGGGAACACTGAAGCTTTCTTT
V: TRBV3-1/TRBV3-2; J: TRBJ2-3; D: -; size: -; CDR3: CASSRGTDYYTDTQYF; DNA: TGTGCCAGCAGCCGCGGGACAGACTACTACACAGATACGCAGTATTTT
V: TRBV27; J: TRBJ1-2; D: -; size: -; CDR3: CASTGLTGGYTF; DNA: TGTGCCAGCACAGGGTTAACAGGGGGCTACACCTTC
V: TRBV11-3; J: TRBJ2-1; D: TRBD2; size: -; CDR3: CASSRTGTRVSYNEQFF; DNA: TGTGCCAGCAGCCGTACCGGGACTAGGGTCTCCTACAATGAGCAGTTCTTC
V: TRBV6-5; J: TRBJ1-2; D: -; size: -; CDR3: CASSPHHGGIYGYTF; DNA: TGTGCCAGCAGTCCCCACCACGGTGGAATCTATGGCTACACCTTC
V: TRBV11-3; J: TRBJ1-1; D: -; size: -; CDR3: CASSRRMRGPDTEAFF; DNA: TGTGCCAGCAGCCGCCGGATGCGGGGGCCCGACACTGAAGCTTTCTTT
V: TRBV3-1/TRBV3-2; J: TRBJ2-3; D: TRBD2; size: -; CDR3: CASSLSGGTDTQYF; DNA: TGTGCCAGCAGCCTAAGCGGGGGCACAGATACGCAGTATTTT